This TCR beta chain was recovered during a study of CXCR3-negative and CXCR3-positive naive CD8 T cells. The study made its TRB cDNA libraries by 5' RACE, adding UMI labels. For each CDR3 protein, TCRdb gives one entry from its re-call of the 5' RACE reads, without DNA. The repertoire shows more than 45,000 distinct CDR3 sequences; the top ten hold around 22%. The CDR3 runs to 19 residues. Germline V gene data show CDR1 as MDHEN and CDR2 as SYDVKM. A note on this clonotype: No antigen is known for it.

Notes on the study in general: For memory CD8+ cells diversity was much lower, but both naive subsets had comparably high diversity.

The chain joins TRBV28 to TRBJ1-5; the TRBD1 assignment by TCRdb is unverifiable without DNA. The TCR comes from a human donor in good health. Some clones in this sample may be carry-over from other donors' samples. Source material: memory CD8+ T cells from blood. The CDR3 sequence: CASSSQTGRLGIRHQPQHF.